Below, 23 T cell receptor beta chains from the same sample are listed, as sequenced in a study of cytomegalovirus exposure and HLA in healthy donors. Some clones are missing from TCRdb's copy, which holds only in-frame ones; the method was immunoSEQ multiplex PCR. This table has around 400,000 clones, more than 80% appearing once. Source material: PBMCs. The receptors shown here come from a woman between 18 and 30 years old in good health and CMV-seronegative.

CDR3: CASSPGSGRNNEQFF. The CDR3 coding sequence is TGTGCCAGCTCACCAGGTAGCGGGAGGAACAATGAGCAGTTCTTC. The V call is TRBV18, the J call TRBJ2-1; 10 positions agree with TRBD2. Losses at the gene ends were 2 bases for V and 5 bases for J; bases not matched to a gene: 3. CDR3 size: 15 residues. Per germline, CDR1 KGHSH and CDR2 LQKENI.

The chain combines TRBV28 with TRBJ2-7, with TRBD1 matching over 8 bases. Germline values: CDR1 MDHEN, CDR2 SYDVKM. The V and J ends lost 7 bases and 7 bases, in that order; junction bases with no gene match: 12. The CDR3 loop spans 14 amino acids. The CDR3 is CASTLWQGAREQYF. The CDR3 nucleotides are TGTGCCAGCACCCTCTGGCAGGGGGCGCGAGAGCAGTACTTC.

V usage is TRBV19 and J usage is TRBJ1-2; D ambiguous. The germline V gene encodes CDR1 LNHDA and CDR2 SQIVND (reference sequence). The ends were cut back, 4 bases at V and 1 base at J, with 7 bases in the middle. This CDR3 comprises 13 residues. The CDR3 bases are TGTGCCAGTAGTAGCGGGATTAACTATGGCTACACCTTC. Translation: CASSSGINYGYTF.

The chain combines TRBV10-2 with TRBJ2-7, with TRBD2 matching over 11 bases. The germline gives CDR1 WSHSY, CDR2 SAAADI. The junction had 5 bases not matched to a gene; V was cut back by 8 bases and J by 2 bases. This CDR3 comprises 14 residues. The DNA of the CDR3 is TGCGCCAGCCGTAGCGGGAGGGCCGCCTACGAGCAGTACTTC. It codes for CASRSGRAAYEQYF.

This clone was observed once. The chain recombines TRBV15 with TRBJ2-7; D ambiguous. Trimming removed 0 bases at V and 6 bases at J, with 6 bases between. The CDR3 is 12 amino acids. Germline lookup yields CDR1 LNHNV and CDR2 YYDKDF (reference sequence). The CDR3: CATSRDVGEQYF. CDR3 nucleotides: TGTGCCACCAGCAGAGATGTCGGCGAGCAGTACTTC.

The V gene is TRBV6-5, the J gene TRBJ2-6; D is unclear. V shed 8 bases and J shed 4 bases, with 15 bases lying between them. There are 15 residues in the CDR3. The germline CDR1 and CDR2 sequences are MNHEY and SVGAGI. The CDR3 DNA reads TGTGCCAGCGGTCGGTTTTACGAGGGGGCCAACGTCCTGACTTTC. It encodes CASGRFYEGANVLTF.

The chain has TRBV2 and TRBJ2-5, with D possibly TRBD1 on 6 matching bases. Germline CDR1 reads SNHLY; CDR2 reads FYNNEI. The CDR3 is 15 residues long. V was cut by 6 bases and J by 3 bases, with 17 bases left in between. The CDR3 coding sequence is TGTGCCAGCAGAGGACAGCAATGGGCCAAAGAGACCCAGTACTTC. Its translation: CASRGQQWAKETQYF.

The chain links TRBV27 to TRBJ2-7, with 10 bases that match TRBD1. Germline loops: CDR1 MNHEY, CDR2 SMNVEV (reference sequence). The CDR3 contains 16 residues. J was trimmed by 2 bases and V by 5 bases; bases with no gene match: 9. The CDR3 loop reads CASSRAPGQGPYEQYF. The CDR3 DNA follows: TGTGCCAGCAGTAGAGCCCCGGGACAGGGGCCCTACGAGCAGTACTTC.

This clone was counted a single time. V gene TRBV4-1 combines with J gene TRBJ2-7; a weak D match, TRBD2 (7 bases). The CDR3 is made up of 14 amino acids. CDR1 is MGHRA and CDR2 is YSYEKL in the germline V gene. Trimming took 1 base from V and 6 from J, leaving 13 bases between them. This CDR3 reads CASSQGGGTPEQYF. DNA for the CDR3: TGCGCCAGCAGCCAAGGGGGGGGCACTCCCGAGCAGTACTTC.

The chain carries TRBV27 and TRBJ1-5; 7 bases match TRBD1. Looked up from germline, CDR1 is MNHEY and CDR2 is SMNVEV (reference sequence). The J segment lost 2 bases and the V segment lost 5 bases, leaving 3 bases of the junction unmatched. The CDR3 length is 14 residues. The CDR3 reads CASSPTGGNQPQHF. The CDR3 DNA reads TGTGCCAGCAGTCCCACAGGGGGCAATCAGCCCCAGCATTTT.

The genes are TRBV10-3 and TRBJ2-3; a possible D gene is TRBD1 (6 bases). The CDR3 is 13 amino acids. With 1 base removed from V and 5 bases from J, the gap between germline ends came to 7 bases. Germline values: CDR1 ENHRY, CDR2 SYGVKD. CDR3 loop: CAISEYREDTQYF. The CDR3 DNA reads TGTGCCATCAGTGAGTACAGGGAAGATACGCAGTATTTT.

The rearrangement uses TRBV7-9 and TRBJ1-1; D remains unclear. This CDR3 region has 14 residues. Germline assignment: CDR1 SEHNR and CDR2 FQNEAQ (reference sequence). Between the trimmed V and J ends, which lost 6 bases and 4 bases, there was a span of 15 bases. The CDR3 loop reads CASRTSGESTEAFF. For the CDR3, the DNA is TGTGCCAGCAGAACATCCGGAGAGAGCACTGAAGCTTTCTTT.

Regarding this clone: In the same sample, other DNA sequences code for this CDR3. The CDR3 spells CASSLSGYEQFF. The CDR3 region has the DNA TGCGCCAGCAGCTTATCAGGGTACGAGCAGTTCTTC. The chain links TRBV5-1 to TRBJ2-1; D is possibly TRBD1 (5 bases). With 2 bases removed from V and 10 bases from J, the gap between germline ends came to 10 bases. Germline lookup yields CDR1 SGHRS and CDR2 YFSETQ. The CDR3 runs to 12 residues.

The V and J genes are TRBV27 and TRBJ2-7, with 8 positions matching TRBD2. The CDR3 is made up of 16 amino acids. The germline V gene has CDR1 MNHEY and CDR2 SMNVEV (reference sequence). Trimming took 0 bases from V and 2 from J; bases not matched to a gene: 6. CDR3 in DNA: TGTGCCAGCAGTTTATCAGTGACGGGAGGGACCTACGAGCAGTACTTC. Translated: CASSLSVTGGTYEQYF.

On this clone: Other DNA sequences in this sample translate to the same CDR3. This chain connects TRBV6-4 to TRBJ2-3; 10 bases match TRBD2. Trimming cost V 3 bases and J 3 bases; bases outside gene matches: 3. The length of the CDR3 is 15 residues. Germline loops: CDR1 MRHNA, CDR2 SNTAGT. CDR3 DNA sequence: TGTGCCAGCAGTGAACTAGCGGGGTCTACAGATACGCAGTATTTT. Protein sequence: CASSELAGSTDTQYF.

Written as DNA, the CDR3 is TGTGCCAGCAGAGGAAGGGGAGGGGGGGAAAAACTGTTTTTT. Translation gives CASRGRGGGEKLFF. The chain employs TRBV2 and TRBJ1-4, with D maybe TRBD1 (6 bases). Germline V CDR1 and CDR2: SNHLY, FYNNEI. V was trimmed by 6 bases and J by 8 bases, leaving 16 bases between them. The CDR3 contains 14 residues.

This chain connects TRBV6-1 to TRBJ2-7; TRBD2 matches at 8 bases. The ends lost 3 bases at V and 2 bases at J; junction bases unmatched: 6. CDR1 MNHNS and CDR2 SASEGT come from the germline V gene. This CDR3 comprises 15 residues. CDR3 protein: CASSDPGGRTYEQYF. CDR3 nucleotides: TGTGCCAGCAGTGACCCGGGGGGGCGAACCTACGAGCAGTACTTC.

This chain joins TRBV27 and TRBJ1-3; no clear D. This CDR3 is built from 15 residues. V lost 1 base and J lost 4, with 11 bases in between. The germline gives CDR1 MNHEY, CDR2 SMNVEV (reference sequence). The CDR3, as DNA: TGTGCCAGCAGTTTATATGGCAGGTTGGGAAACACCATATATTTT. This sequence encodes CASSLYGRLGNTIYF.

This clone was found a few times. The chain carries TRBV19 and TRBJ2-7; TRBD1 agrees at 8 bases. Trimming cost V 3 bases and J 6 bases; bases outside gene matches: 10. Germline CDR1 LNHDA, CDR2 SQIVND (reference sequence). The CDR3 runs to 15 residues. This CDR3 is CASSIADREIREQYF. CDR3 bases: TGTGCCAGTAGTATTGCGGACAGGGAAATCCGCGAGCAGTACTTC. The full variable domain, completed using reference TRBV19 and TRBJ2-7, is DGGITQSPKYLFRKEGQNVTLSCEQNLNHDAMYWYRQDPGQGLRLIYYSQIVNDFQKGDIAEGYSVSREKKESFPLTVTSAQKNPTAFYLCASSIADREIREQYFGPGTRLTVT.

This chain connects TRBV30 to TRBJ2-7, with D possibly TRBD1 on 5 matching bases. Germline CDR1 and CDR2: GTSNPN and SVGIG (reference sequence). The V end lost 1 base, the J end lost 6 bases, and 10 bases lay between the germline ends. CDR3 length: 12 amino acids. The CDR3 here is CAWSGPRGEQYF. The CDR3 nucleotides read TGTGCCTGGAGTGGGCCTAGGGGCGAGCAGTACTTC.

This clone was observed once. In DNA form, the CDR3 reads TGTGCCAGCAGCGTCGGGACAGGTCCTTCCTACGAGCAGTACTTC. Residues: CASSVGTGPSYEQYF. This chain joins TRBV9 and TRBJ2-7, with TRBD1 identical over 8 bases. The V gene's germline CDR1 is SGDLS and CDR2 YYNGEE. The trim removed 2 bases at V and 1 base at J, leaving 5 bases unmatched. The CDR3 contains 15 residues.

This rearrangement joins TRBV2 to TRBJ1-1; D perhaps matches TRBD1 (6 bases). Trimming pared 6 bases from V and 4 bases from J, leaving 12 bases between. In germline, CDR1 is SNHLY, CDR2 FYNNEI. The CDR3 contains 13 residues. CDR3 bases: TGTGCCAGCAGAAAAAGGGGGAGCACTGAAGCTTTCTTT. Translated: CASRKRGSTEAFF.

The chain combines TRBV13 with TRBJ2-1; D gene uncertain. This CDR3 comprises 17 residues. The germline V gene has CDR1 PRHDT and CDR2 FYEKMQ (reference sequence). V lost 2 bases and J lost 9, with 23 bases in between. This CDR3 is CASSLSEAWNRQGEQFF. CDR3 in DNA: TGTGCCAGCAGCTTATCGGAAGCATGGAACCGACAAGGTGAGCAGTTCTTC.